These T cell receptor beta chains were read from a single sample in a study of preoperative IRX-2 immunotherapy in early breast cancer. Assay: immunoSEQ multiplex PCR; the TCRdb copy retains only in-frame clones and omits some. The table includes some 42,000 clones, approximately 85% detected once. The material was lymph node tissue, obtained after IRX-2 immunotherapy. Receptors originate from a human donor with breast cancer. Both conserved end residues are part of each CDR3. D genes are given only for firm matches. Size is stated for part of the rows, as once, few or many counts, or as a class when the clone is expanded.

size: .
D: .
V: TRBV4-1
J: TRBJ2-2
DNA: TGCGCCAGCAGCCAAGAAGGCAGCACGGACACCGGGGAGCTGTTTTTT
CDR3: CASSQEGSTDTGELFF

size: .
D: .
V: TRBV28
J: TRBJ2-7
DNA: TGTGCCAGCAGGAACAGTCAGGCTTCCTACGAGCAGTACTTC
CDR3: CASRNSQASYEQYF

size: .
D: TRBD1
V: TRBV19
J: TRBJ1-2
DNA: TGTGCCAGTTTGGGGACAGGGCTACTCGGCTACACCTTC
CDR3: CASLGTGLLGYTF

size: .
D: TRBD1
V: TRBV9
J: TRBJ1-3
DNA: TGTGCCAGCAGTTATACAGGGGCCGGAAACACCATATATTTT
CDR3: CASSYTGAGNTIYF

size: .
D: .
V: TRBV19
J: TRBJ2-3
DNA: TGTGCCAGTAGAGGTAGCACAGATACGCAGTATTTT
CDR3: CASRGSTDTQYF

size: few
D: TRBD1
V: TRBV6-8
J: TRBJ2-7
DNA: TGTGCCAGCAGGGAGATTCCGGGACAGAAGGCCTACGAGCAGTACTTC
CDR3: CASREIPGQKAYEQYF

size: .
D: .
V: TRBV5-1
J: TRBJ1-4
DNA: TGCGCCAGCAGCTTGGAGGGAGGGATGGCAACTAATGAAAAACTGTTTTTT
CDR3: CASSLEGGMATNEKLFF

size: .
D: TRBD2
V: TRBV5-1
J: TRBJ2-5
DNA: TGCGCCAGCAGCCGCCTAACTAGCGGTCAAGAGACCCAGTACTTC
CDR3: CASSRLTSGQETQYF

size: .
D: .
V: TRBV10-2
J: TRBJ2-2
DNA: TGCGCCAGCACCTCAGACACCGGGGAGCTGTTTTTT
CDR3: CASTSDTGELFF

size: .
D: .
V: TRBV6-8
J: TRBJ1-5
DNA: TGTGCCAGCAGTTACTCGACTACTCAGCCCCAGCATTTT
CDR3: CASSYSTTQPQHF

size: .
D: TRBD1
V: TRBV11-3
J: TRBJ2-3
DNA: TGTGCCAGCAGCTTGGCCGCAGGGGGAGATACGCAGTATTTT
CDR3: CASSLAAGGDTQYF

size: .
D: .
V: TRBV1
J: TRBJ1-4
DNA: TGCGCCAGCAGCCAGGGGACATCAACTAATGAAAAACTGTTTTTT
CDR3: CASSQGTSTNEKLFF

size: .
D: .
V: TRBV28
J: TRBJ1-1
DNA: TGTGCCAGCAGTTCCCGACTGAACACTGAAGCTTTCTTT
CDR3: CASSSRLNTEAFF

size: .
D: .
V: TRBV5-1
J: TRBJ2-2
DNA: TGCGCCAGCAGCCGGATACGCGGGGACACCGGGGAGCTGTTTTTT
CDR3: CASSRIRGDTGELFF

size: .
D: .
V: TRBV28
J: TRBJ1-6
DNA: TGTGCCAGCAGGCTGGCCGGGATCCGAGGAAATTCACCCCTCCACTTT
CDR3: CASRLAGIRGNSPLHF

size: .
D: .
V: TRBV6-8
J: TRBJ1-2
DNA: TGTGCCAGCAGCTTACAGGGTCGGGGCTACACCTTC
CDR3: CASSLQGRGYTF

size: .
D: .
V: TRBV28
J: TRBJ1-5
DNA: TGTGCCAGCAGATCAGCCTCGATCTCTAACAATCAGCCCCAGCATTTT
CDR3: CASRSASISNNQPQHF

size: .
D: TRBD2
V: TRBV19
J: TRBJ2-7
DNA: TGTGCCACCAGCGGGGGGACAAAGACCTACGAGCAGTACTTC
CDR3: CATSGGTKTYEQYF

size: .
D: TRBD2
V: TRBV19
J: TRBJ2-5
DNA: TGTGCCAGTAGTATAGATCTAGCGGGGGGGTTATTGGAAGAGACCCAGTACTTC
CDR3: CASSIDLAGGLLEETQYF

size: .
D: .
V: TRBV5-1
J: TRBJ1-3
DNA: TGCGCCAGCAGCTTGGTGGGATCTGGAAACACCATATATTTT
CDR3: CASSLVGSGNTIYF

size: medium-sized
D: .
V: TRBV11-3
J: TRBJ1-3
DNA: TGTGCCAGCAGCTTCTGGGGGTCTGGAAACACCATATATTTT
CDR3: CASSFWGSGNTIYF

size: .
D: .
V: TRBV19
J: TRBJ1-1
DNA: TGTGCCAGTAGTTCGTCGGAAATCACTGAAGCTTTCTTT
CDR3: CASSSSEITEAFF

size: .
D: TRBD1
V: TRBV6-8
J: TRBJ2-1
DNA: TGTGCCAGCAGACCGGGACAGACCTACAATGAGCAGTTCTTC
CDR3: CASRPGQTYNEQFF

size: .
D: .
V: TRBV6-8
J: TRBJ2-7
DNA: TGTGCCAGCTTAGGTTTTGGGGGCTCCTACGAGCAGTACTTC
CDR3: CASLGFGGSYEQYF

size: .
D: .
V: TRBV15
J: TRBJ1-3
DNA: TGTGCCACCAGCAGAGAAGTTGGTTTGGGGGGCTCTGGAAACACCATATATTTT
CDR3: CATSREVGLGGSGNTIYF

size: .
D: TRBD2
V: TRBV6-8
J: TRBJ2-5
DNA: TGTGCCAGCAGTTACTCCACCAAACTAGCGGGGAGCCAAGAGACCCAGTACTTC
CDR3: CASSYSTKLAGSQETQYF

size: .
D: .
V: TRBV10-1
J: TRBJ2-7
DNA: TGCGCCAGCAGTCCGACAGGTACCTACGAGCAGTACTTC
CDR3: CASSPTGTYEQYF

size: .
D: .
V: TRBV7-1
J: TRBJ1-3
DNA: TGTGCCAGCAGCCCTAGGGCCGGAAACACCATATATTTT
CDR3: CASSPRAGNTIYF

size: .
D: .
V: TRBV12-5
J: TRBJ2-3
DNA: TGTGCCACCGGGACTTTAGGCACAGATACGCAGTATTTT
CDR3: CATGTLGTDTQYF

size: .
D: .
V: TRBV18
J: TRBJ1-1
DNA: TGTGCCAGCTCACCAACAGTGAACACTGAAGCTTTCTTT
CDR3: CASSPTVNTEAFF